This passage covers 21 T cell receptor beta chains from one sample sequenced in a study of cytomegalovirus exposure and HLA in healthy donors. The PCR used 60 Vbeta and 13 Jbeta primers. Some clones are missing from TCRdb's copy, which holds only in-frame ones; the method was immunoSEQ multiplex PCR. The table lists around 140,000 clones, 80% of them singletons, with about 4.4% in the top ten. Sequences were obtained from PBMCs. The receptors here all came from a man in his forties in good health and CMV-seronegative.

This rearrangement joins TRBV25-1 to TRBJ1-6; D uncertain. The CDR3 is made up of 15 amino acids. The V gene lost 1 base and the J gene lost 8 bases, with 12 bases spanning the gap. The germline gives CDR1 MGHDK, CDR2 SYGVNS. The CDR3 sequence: CASSESGGRYSPLHF. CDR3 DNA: TGTGCCAGCAGTGAATCAGGAGGGAGATATTCACCCCTCCACTTT.

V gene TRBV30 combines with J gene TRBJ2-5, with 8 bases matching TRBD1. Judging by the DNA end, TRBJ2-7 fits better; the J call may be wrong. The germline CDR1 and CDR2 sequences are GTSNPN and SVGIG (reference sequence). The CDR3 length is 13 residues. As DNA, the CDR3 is TGTGCCTGGACCAGGGGGCTCTCCTACGAGCAGTACTTC. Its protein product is CAWTRGLSYEQYF.

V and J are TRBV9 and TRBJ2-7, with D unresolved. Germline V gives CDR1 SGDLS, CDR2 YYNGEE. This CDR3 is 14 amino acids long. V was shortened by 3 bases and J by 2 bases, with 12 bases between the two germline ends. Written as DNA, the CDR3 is TGTGCCAGCAGCGGCGACACAACCGCCTACGAGCAGTACTTC. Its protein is CASSGDTTAYEQYF.

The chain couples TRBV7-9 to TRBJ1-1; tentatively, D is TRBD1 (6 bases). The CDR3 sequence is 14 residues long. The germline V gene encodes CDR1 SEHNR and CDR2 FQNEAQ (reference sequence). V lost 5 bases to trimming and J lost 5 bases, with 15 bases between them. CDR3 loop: CASSADRLGTEAFF. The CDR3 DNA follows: TGTGCCAGCAGCGCCGACAGGCTGGGGACTGAAGCTTTCTTT.

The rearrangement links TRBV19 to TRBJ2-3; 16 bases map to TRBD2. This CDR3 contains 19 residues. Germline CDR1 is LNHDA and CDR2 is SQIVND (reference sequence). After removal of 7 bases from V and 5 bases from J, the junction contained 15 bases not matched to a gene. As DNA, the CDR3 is TGTGCCAGTACATTTTCGCCTCCGGGACTAGCGGGGGGGCAAGATACGCAGTATTTT. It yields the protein CASTFSPPGLAGGQDTQYF.

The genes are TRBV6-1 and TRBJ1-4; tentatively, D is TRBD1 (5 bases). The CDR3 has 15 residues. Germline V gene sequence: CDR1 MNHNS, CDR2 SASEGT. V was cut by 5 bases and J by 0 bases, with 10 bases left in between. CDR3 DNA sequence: TGTGCCAGCAGTTCAAGGGGTACAACTAATGAAAAACTGTTTTTT. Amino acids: CASSSRGTTNEKLFF.

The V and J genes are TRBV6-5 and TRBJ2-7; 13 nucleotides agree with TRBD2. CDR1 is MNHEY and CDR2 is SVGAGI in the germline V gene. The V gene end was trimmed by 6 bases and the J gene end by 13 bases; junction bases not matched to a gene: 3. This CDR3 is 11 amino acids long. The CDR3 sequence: CASRGTSGVYF. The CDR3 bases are TGTGCCAGCAGGGGGACTAGCGGGGTTTACTTC.

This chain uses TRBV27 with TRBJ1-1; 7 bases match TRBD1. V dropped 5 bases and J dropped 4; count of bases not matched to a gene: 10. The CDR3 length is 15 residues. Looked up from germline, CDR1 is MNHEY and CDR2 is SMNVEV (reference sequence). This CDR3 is CASSQIQGRGTEAFF. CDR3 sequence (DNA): TGTGCCAGCAGTCAAATACAGGGGAGAGGCACTGAAGCTTTCTTT.

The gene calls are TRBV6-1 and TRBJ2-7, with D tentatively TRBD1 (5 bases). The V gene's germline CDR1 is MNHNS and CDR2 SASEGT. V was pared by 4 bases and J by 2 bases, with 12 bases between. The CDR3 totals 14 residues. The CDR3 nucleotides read TGTGCCAGCAGTGGCCCGCAGGGTGCCTACGAGCAGTACTTC. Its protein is CASSGPQGAYEQYF.

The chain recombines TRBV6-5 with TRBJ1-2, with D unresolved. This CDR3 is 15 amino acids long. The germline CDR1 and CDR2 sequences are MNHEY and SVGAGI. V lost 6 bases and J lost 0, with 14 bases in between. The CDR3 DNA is TGTGCCAGCAGCAAGCCGGGTACGGCTAACTATGGCTACACCTTC. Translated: CASSKPGTANYGYTF.

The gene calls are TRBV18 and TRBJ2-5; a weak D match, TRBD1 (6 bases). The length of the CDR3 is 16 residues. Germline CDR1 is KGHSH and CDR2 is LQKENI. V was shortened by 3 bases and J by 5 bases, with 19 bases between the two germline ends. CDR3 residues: CASSPWDIPRGETQYF. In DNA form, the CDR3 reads TGTGCCAGCTCACCTTGGGACATTCCTCGTGGGGAGACCCAGTACTTC.

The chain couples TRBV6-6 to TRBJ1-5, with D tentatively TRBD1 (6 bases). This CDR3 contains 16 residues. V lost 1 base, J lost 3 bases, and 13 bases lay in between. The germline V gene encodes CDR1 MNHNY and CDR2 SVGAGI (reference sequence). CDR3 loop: CASSYFYREHNQPQHF. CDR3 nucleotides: TGTGCCAGCAGTTACTTCTACAGGGAGCACAATCAGCCCCAGCATTTT.

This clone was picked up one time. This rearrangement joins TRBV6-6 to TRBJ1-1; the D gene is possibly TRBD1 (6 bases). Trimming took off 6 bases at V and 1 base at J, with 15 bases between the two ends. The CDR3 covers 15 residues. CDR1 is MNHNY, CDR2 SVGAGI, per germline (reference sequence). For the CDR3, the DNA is TGTGCCAGCAGCCGCCCCGGGGGGCAGAACACTGAAGCTTTCTTT. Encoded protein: CASSRPGGQNTEAFF.

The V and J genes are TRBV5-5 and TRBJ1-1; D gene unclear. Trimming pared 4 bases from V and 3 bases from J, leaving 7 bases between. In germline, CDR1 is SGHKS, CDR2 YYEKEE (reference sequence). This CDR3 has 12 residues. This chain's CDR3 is CASSLDHTEAFF. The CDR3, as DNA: TGTGCCAGCAGCCTAGACCACACTGAAGCTTTCTTT.

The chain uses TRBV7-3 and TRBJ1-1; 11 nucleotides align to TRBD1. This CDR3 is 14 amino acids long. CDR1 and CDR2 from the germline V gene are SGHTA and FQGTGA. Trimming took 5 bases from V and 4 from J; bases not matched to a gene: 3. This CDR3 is CASSRTGGSTEAFF. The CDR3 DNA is TGTGCCAGCAGCAGGACAGGGGGCAGCACTGAAGCTTTCTTT.

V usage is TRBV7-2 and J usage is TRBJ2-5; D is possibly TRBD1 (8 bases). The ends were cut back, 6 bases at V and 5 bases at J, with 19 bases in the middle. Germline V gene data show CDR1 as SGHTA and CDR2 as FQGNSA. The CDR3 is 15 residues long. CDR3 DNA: TGTGCCAGCAGAAGGGACAGGCGGCGGGAGGAGACCCAGTACTTC. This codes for CASRRDRRREETQYF.

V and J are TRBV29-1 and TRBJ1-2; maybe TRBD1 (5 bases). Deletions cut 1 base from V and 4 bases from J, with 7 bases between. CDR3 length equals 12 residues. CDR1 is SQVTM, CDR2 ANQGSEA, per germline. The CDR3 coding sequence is TGCAGCGTTGAAGTTGGGGCCTATGGCTACACCTTC. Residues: CSVEVGAYGYTF. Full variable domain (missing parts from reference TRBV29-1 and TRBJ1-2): SAVISQKPSRDICQRGTSLTIQCQVDSQVTMMFWYRQQPGQSLTLIATANQGSEATYESGFVIDKFPISRPNLTFSTLTVSNMSPEDSSIYLCSVEVGAYGYTFGSGTRLTVV.

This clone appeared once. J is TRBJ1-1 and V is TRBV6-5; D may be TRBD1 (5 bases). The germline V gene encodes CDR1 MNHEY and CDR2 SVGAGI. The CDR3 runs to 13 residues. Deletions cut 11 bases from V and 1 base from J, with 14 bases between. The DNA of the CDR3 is TGTGCCGCTCGACAGAAACCGAACACTGAAGCTTTCTTT. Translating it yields CAARQKPNTEAFF.

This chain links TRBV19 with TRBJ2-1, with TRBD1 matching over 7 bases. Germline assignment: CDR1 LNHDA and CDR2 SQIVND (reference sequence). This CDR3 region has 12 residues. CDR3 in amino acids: CAVQGMDGREFF. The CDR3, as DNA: TGTGCTGTACAGGGGATGGACGGTAGGGAGTTCTTC.

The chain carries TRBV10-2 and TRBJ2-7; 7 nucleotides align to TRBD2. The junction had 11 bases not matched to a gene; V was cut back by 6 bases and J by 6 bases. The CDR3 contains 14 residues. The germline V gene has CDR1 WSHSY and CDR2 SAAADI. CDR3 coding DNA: TGCGCCAGCAGCTGGGAGGGGCCCAGGATCGAGCAGTACTTC. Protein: CASSWEGPRIEQYF.

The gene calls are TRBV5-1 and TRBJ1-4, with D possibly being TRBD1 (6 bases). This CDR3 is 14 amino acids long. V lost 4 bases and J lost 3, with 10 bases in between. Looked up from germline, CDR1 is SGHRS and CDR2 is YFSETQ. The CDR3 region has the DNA TGCGCCAGCAGCGTCGGACAGCCTAATGAAAAACTGTTTTTT. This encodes CASSVGQPNEKLFF.